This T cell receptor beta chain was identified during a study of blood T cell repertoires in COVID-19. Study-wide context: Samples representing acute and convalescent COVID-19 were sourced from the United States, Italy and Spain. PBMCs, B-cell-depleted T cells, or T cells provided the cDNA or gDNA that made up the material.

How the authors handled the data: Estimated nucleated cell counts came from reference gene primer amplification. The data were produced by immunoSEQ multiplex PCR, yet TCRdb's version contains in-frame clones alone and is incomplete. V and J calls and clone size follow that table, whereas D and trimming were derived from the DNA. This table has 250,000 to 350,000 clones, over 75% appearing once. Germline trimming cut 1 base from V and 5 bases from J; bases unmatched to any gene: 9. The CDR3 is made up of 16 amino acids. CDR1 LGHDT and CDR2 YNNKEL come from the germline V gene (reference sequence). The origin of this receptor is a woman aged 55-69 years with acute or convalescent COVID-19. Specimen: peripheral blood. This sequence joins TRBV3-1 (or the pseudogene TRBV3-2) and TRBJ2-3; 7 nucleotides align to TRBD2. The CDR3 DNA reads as TGTGCCAGCAGCCAAGGGGCGGGACTACGACAAGATACGCAGTATTTT. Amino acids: CASSQGAGLRQDTQYF.